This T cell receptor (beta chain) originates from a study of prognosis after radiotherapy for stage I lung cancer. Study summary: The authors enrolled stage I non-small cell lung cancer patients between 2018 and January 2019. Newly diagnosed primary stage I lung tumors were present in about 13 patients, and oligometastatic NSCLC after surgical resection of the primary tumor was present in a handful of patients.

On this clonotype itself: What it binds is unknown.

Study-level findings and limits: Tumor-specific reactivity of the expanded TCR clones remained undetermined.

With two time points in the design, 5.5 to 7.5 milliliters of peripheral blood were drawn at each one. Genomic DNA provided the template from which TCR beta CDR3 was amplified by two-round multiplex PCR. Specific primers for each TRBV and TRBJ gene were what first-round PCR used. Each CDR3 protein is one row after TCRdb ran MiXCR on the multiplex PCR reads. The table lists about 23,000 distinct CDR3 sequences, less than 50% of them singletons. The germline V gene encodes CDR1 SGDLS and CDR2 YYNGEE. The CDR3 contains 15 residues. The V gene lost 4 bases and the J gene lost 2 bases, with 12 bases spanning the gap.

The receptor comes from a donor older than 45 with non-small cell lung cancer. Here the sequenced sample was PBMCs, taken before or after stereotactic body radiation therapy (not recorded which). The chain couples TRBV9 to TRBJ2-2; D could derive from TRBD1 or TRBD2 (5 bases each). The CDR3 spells CASSQGTANTGELFF. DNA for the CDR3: TGTGCCAGCAGCCAAGGGACGGCCAACACCGGGGAGCTGTTTTTT.